The 27 T cell receptor beta chains below all came from one sample that was sequenced in a study of T cells in Graves' hyperthyroidism and ophthalmopathy. Using RNA transcripts as the source, TCR beta CDR3 regions were amplified. Carried out on the TCR CDR3, a first-round RT-PCR used the HTBI primer set. Each CDR3 protein is one row after TCRdb ran MiXCR on the multiplex PCR reads. The repertoire includes about 640,000 distinct CDR3 sequences, roughly 20% of them detected once, and 30% to 40% sits in the top ten. The sequenced material came from blood. The receptors come from a man younger than 45 with Graves' ophthalmopathy.

This clonotype was seen a handful of times. This chain connects TRBV20-1 to TRBJ1-5; the D gene is possibly TRBD1 (5 bases). V lost 0 bases and J lost 3, with 12 bases in between. The germline V gene has CDR1 DFQATT and CDR2 SNEGSKA (reference sequence). The CDR3 covers 15 residues. DNA of the CDR3: TGCAGTGCTAGAGATATTTTGACAGCCAATCAGCCCCAGCATTTT. It is translated as CSARDILTANQPQHF.

V usage is TRBV12-3 or TRBV12-4 and J usage is TRBJ2-7, with a possible D match to TRBD1 (6 bases). Trimming took off 1 base at V and 3 bases at J, with 13 bases between the two ends. The length of the CDR3 is 15 residues. The CDR3 coding sequence is TGTGCCAGCAGTTTAGTTGGGACACTCGACTACGAGCAGTACTTC. Protein: CASSLVGTLDYEQYF.

The V and J genes are TRBV5-6 and TRBJ1-3; D unresolved. Germline CDR1 is SGHDT and CDR2 is YYEEEE. V shed 5 bases and J shed 4 bases, with 13 bases lying between them. The CDR3 sequence is 14 residues long. The CDR3 spells CASRGNLGGNTIYF. The CDR3 nucleotides are TGTGCCAGCAGGGGGAACCTGGGAGGAAACACCATATATTTT.

The sample holds many counts of this clonotype. CDR3 sequence reads: CASSLTTGLDQPQHF. The CDR3, as DNA: TGTGCCAGCAGTTTGACGACAGGGTTAGATCAGCCCCAGCATTTT. The rearrangement joins TRBV12-3 or TRBV12-4 to TRBJ1-5, with 7 bases aligning to TRBD1. The CDR3 contains 15 residues. Unmatched junction bases numbered 7, after V lost 3 bases and J lost 5 bases.

This clonotype was found a few times. V and J are TRBV4-3 and TRBJ2-3; D is ambiguous. V lost 0 bases, J lost 2 bases, and 15 bases lay in between. This CDR3 has 17 residues. Germline lookup yields CDR1 LGHNA and CDR2 YSLEER. The CDR3 coding sequence is TGCGCCAGCAGCCAAGAAAGTACCGCATACTACACAGATACGCAGTATTTT. Translated: CASSQESTAYYTDTQYF.

The J gene is TRBJ1-2, the V gene TRBV4-1; D remains unclear. Germline values: CDR1 MGHRA, CDR2 YSYEKL. CDR3 length: 13 residues. Trimming stripped 0 bases from V and 6 bases from J, with 8 bases between. The CDR3 coding sequence is TGCGCCAGCAGCCAAGATCGCAGAGATGGCTACACCTTC. Its protein is CASSQDRRDGYTF.

In this sample, this clonotype turned up many times. The V gene is TRBV28, the J gene TRBJ1-2; the D gene is possibly TRBD1 (5 bases). V was cut by 5 bases and J by 4 bases, with 17 bases left in between. The length of the CDR3 is 15 residues. Germline CDR1 is MDHEN and CDR2 is SYDVKM. This CDR3 reads CASSEGGDSTYGYTF. Here the CDR3 DNA reads TGTGCCAGCAGTGAAGGAGGTGACAGCACCTATGGCTACACCTTC.

The V and J genes are TRBV6-1 and TRBJ1-5; 9 nucleotides match TRBD1. The CDR3 consists of 15 residues. Germline assignment: CDR1 MNHNS and CDR2 SASEGT. The V and J ends lost 6 bases and 4 bases, in that order; junction bases with no gene match: 7. The CDR3 region has the DNA TGTGCCAGCAGAGGACAGGGGAGAGGAAATCAGCCCCAGCATTTT. Translation gives CASRGQGRGNQPQHF.

V and J are TRBV12-3 or TRBV12-4 and TRBJ2-7; 10 nucleotides match TRBD2. This CDR3 has 15 residues. The V gene end was trimmed by 6 bases and the J gene end by 2 bases; junction bases not matched to a gene: 7. In DNA form, the CDR3 reads TGTGCCAGCAGCAAACCGGGACTAGCGCCCTACGAGCAGTACTTC. Its protein is CASSKPGLAPYEQYF.

This clonotype has ten or more counts. The V call is TRBV24-1, the J call TRBJ2-1; D is uncertain. V was pared by 5 bases and J by 7 bases, with 5 bases between. This CDR3 spans 11 amino acids. CDR1 and CDR2 from the germline V gene are KGHDR and SFDVKD. The CDR3 protein is CATSATNEQFF. The CDR3 DNA sequence: TGTGCCACCAGTGCCACTAATGAGCAGTTCTTC.

This clonotype was picked up many times. CDR3 coding DNA: TGTGCCAGCACCCCTGGGGGCAGGGTCACTGAAGCTTTCTTT. It is translated as CASTPGGRVTEAFF. The chain recombines TRBV12-3 or TRBV12-4 with TRBJ1-1, with D tentatively TRBD1 (6 bases). The CDR3 covers 14 residues. Trimming took off 7 bases at V and 4 bases at J, with 16 bases between the two ends.

This clonotype was found a few times. V is TRBV10-3 and J is TRBJ2-5; TRBD1 matches at 8 bases. CDR1 is ENHRY and CDR2 is SYGVKD in the germline V gene. This CDR3 has 13 residues. Trimming removed 10 bases from V and 2 bases from J; junction bases left unmatched: 6. The CDR3 reads CATRTGSQETQYF. The CDR3 DNA reads as TGTGCCACGCGGACAGGGTCTCAAGAGACCCAGTACTTC.

This clonotype showed up many times. The rearrangement joins TRBV7-2 to TRBJ2-7, with 14 bases fitting TRBD2. This CDR3 spans 16 amino acids. V lost 5 bases and J lost 7; bases outside the gene matches: 10. Germline V gives CDR1 SGHTA, CDR2 FQGNSA. The CDR3 protein is CASSGPGLAGAGEQYF. The CDR3 DNA is TGTGCCAGCAGCGGCCCGGGACTAGCGGGAGCTGGGGAGCAGTACTTC.

This clonotype occurred many times. The chain uses TRBV2 and TRBJ1-1; no definite D call. This CDR3 region has 11 residues. Germline V gene data show CDR1 as SNHLY and CDR2 as FYNNEI. Trimming took off 3 bases at V and 6 bases at J, with 5 bases between the two ends. The CDR3 reads CASSDTPEAFF. CDR3 nucleotide sequence: TGTGCCAGCAGTGACACCCCTGAAGCTTTCTTT.

This chain uses TRBV24-1 with TRBJ2-2; weak D call: TRBD1 (6 bases). The CDR3 runs 15 residues. Trimming took 3 bases from V and 6 from J, leaving 13 bases between them. The germline V gene encodes CDR1 KGHDR and CDR2 SFDVKD. The CDR3 is CATSDRTEVPGELFF. DNA of the CDR3: TGTGCCACCAGTGATCGGACAGAGGTCCCCGGGGAGCTGTTTTTT.

Concerning this clonotype: Relative to the germline gene, one junction end is altered; a read error may explain this. The rearrangement joins TRBV11-2 to TRBJ2-3; the D gene is possibly TRBD1 (5 bases). Per the germline V gene, CDR1 is SGHAT and CDR2 is FQNNGV. The CDR3 totals 15 residues. The CDR3: CASSFRGGGTDAQYF. Here the CDR3 DNA reads TGTGCCAGCAGCTTTAGGGGTGGCGGCACAGATGCGCAGTATTTT. The whole variable domain, remainder taken from reference TRBV11-2 and TRBJ2-3, is EAGVAQSPRYKIIEKRQSVAFWCNPISGHATLYWYQQILGQGPKLLIQFQNNGVVDDSQLPKDRFSAERLKGVDSTLKIQPAKLEDSAVYLCASSFRGGGTDAQYFGPGTRLTVL.

This clonotype occurred many times. The rearrangement uses TRBV27 and TRBJ2-6, with no clear D. Germline CDR1 reads MNHEY; CDR2 reads SMNVEV (reference sequence). The CDR3 spans 15 residues. Trimming removed 2 bases at V and 0 bases at J, with 5 bases between. CDR3 protein: CASSLRSSGANVLTF. The DNA for the CDR3 is TGTGCCAGCAGTTTACGCTCCTCTGGGGCCAACGTCCTGACTTTC. The full variable domain, with the rest looked up from reference TRBV27 and TRBJ2-6, is EAQVTQNPRYLITVTGKKLTVTCSQNMNHEYMSWYRQDPGLGLRQIYYSMNVEVTDKGDVPEGYKVSRKEKRNFPLILESPSPNQTSLYFCASSLRSSGANVLTFGAGSRLTVL.

The V gene is TRBV2, the J gene TRBJ2-5; 13 bases map to TRBD2. Unmatched junction bases numbered 10, after V lost 8 bases and J lost 7 bases. Germline CDR1 and CDR2: SNHLY and FYNNEI. The CDR3 totals 15 residues. The DNA of the CDR3 is TGTGCCAGCGGAGGACTAGCGGGAGTTGAGGGGACCCAGTACTTC. This codes for CASGGLAGVEGTQYF. The full variable domain, completed using reference TRBV2 and TRBJ2-5, is EPEVTQTPSHQVTQMGQEVILRCVPISNHLYFYWYRQILGQKVEFLVSFYNNEISEKSEIFDDQFSVERPDGSNFTLKIRSTKLEDSAMYFCASGGLAGVEGTQYFGPGTRLLVL.

This chain connects TRBV19 to TRBJ2-5; TRBD2 matches 10 bases. V gave up 4 bases and J gave up 4 bases; unmatched junction bases: 15. Germline assignment: CDR1 LNHDA and CDR2 SQIVND (reference sequence). The CDR3 spans 18 residues. CDR3 sequence reads: CASSKSVNSGRARETQYF. The CDR3 nucleotides read TGTGCCAGTAGTAAATCGGTCAACAGCGGGAGGGCCAGAGAGACCCAGTACTTC.

This clonotype appeared a few times. This chain connects TRBV9 to TRBJ2-1, with 7 bases matching TRBD1. The CDR3 consists of 14 residues. With V trimmed by 4 bases and J by 7 bases, 8 bases remained unmatched. Germline assignment: CDR1 SGDLS and CDR2 YYNGEE. In DNA form, the CDR3 reads TGTGCCAGCAGCCCCCGACAGGGTCTAAATGAGCAGTTCTTC. Residues: CASSPRQGLNEQFF.

This clonotype has a handful of counts. The V gene is TRBV5-1, the J gene TRBJ1-2; TRBD1 might be the D (5 bases). V was shortened by 4 bases and J by 3 bases, with 22 bases between the two germline ends. Germline V gene data show CDR1 as SGHRS and CDR2 as YFSETQ. The CDR3 loop spans 17 amino acids. DNA of the CDR3: TGCGCCAGCAGCCCCGGGACCAGTGCCTATCCCTACTATGGCTACACCTTC. It encodes CASSPGTSAYPYYGYTF.

This clonotype has more than one count but fewer than ten. V is TRBV5-1 and J is TRBJ2-7; maybe TRBD1 (6 bases). With 4 bases removed from V and 6 bases from J, the gap between germline ends came to 17 bases. The CDR3 extends over 14 amino acids. Germline V gives CDR1 SGHRS, CDR2 YFSETQ. CDR3 coding DNA: TGCGCCAGCAGCCCGACGACAGGACCAACCGAGCAGTACTTC. It is translated as CASSPTTGPTEQYF.

The chain combines TRBV25-1 with TRBJ2-1; maybe TRBD2 (6 bases). Germline V gene data show CDR1 as MGHDK and CDR2 as SYGVNS. The length of the CDR3 is 13 residues. V lost 7 bases and J lost 10, with 17 bases in between. The CDR3 region is CASTSACGGEQFF. The CDR3 bases are TGTGCCAGCACTTCCGCCTGTGGGGGGGAGCAGTTCTTC.

In its sample, this clonotype was seen a few times. This chain uses TRBV5-1 with TRBJ2-7; 7 nucleotides match TRBD2. CDR3 length: 16 amino acids. With 6 bases clipped from V and 1 base from J, the junction kept 13 bases outside the gene matches. Germline lookup yields CDR1 SGHRS and CDR2 YFSETQ. The chain's CDR3 is CASTPGPSGVSYEQYF. DNA of the CDR3: TGCGCCAGCACCCCCGGCCCTAGCGGCGTATCCTACGAGCAGTACTTC.

This clonotype was found a few times. V usage is TRBV15 and J usage is TRBJ1-2; 7 positions agree with TRBD1. The V segment lost 2 bases and the J segment 3 bases; nucleotides outside the gene matches: 6. The germline CDR1 and CDR2 sequences are LNHNV and YYDKDF (reference sequence). The length of the CDR3 is 15 residues. CDR3 in amino acids: CATSRSDRTHYGYTF. The CDR3 nucleotides read TGTGCCACCAGCAGATCGGACAGGACTCACTATGGCTACACCTTC.

This clonotype was observed a handful of times. CDR3 in amino acids: CASSEIWRGRTDTQYF. The CDR3 coding sequence is TGTGCCAGCAGTGAAATCTGGCGGGGACGCACAGATACGCAGTATTTT. V is TRBV2 and J is TRBJ2-3, with D maybe TRBD2 (6 bases). Trimming cost V 2 bases and J 1 base, with 13 bases left between them. Germline values: CDR1 SNHLY, CDR2 FYNNEI. CDR3 length: 16 residues.

In its sample, this clonotype was seen many times. The chain employs TRBV2 and TRBJ2-3; possibly TRBD1 for D (6 bases). The CDR3 totals 13 residues. V was shortened by 9 bases and J by 0 bases, with 10 bases between the two germline ends. CDR1 and CDR2 from the germline V gene are SNHLY and FYNNEI. CDR3: CARTGTSTDTQYF. CDR3 DNA: TGTGCCAGGACCGGGACAAGCACAGATACGCAGTATTTT.